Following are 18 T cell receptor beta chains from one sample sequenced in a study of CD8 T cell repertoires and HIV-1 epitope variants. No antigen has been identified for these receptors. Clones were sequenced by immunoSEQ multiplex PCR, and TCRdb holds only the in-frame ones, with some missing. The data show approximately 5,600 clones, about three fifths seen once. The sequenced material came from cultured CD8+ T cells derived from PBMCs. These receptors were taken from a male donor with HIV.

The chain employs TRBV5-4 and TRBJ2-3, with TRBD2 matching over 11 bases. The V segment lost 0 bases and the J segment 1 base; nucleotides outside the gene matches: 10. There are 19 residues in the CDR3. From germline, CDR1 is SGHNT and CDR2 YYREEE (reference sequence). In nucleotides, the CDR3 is TGTGCCAGCAGCTTGGAGGGTCTAGCGGGAGGTTGGGGCACAGATACGCAGTATTTT. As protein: CASSLEGLAGGWGTDTQYF.

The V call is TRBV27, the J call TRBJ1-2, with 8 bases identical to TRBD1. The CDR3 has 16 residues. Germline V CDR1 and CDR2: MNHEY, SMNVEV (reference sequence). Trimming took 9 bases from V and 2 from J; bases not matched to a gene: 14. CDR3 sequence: CARGTWTGSKNYGYTF. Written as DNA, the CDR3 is TGTGCCAGGGGAACTTGGACAGGGTCTAAAAACTATGGCTACACCTTC.

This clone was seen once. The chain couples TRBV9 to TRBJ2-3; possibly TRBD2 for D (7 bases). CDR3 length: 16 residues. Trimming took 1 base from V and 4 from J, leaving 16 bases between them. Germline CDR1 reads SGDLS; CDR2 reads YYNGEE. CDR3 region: CASSVSSGEGADTQYF. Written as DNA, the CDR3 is TGTGCCAGCAGCGTATCTAGCGGAGAGGGGGCAGATACGCAGTATTTT.

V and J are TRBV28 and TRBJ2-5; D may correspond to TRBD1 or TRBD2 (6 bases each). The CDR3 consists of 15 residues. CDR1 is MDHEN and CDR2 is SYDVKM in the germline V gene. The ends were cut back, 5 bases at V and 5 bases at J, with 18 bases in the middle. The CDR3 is CASSTQLGGPETQYF. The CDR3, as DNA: TGTGCCAGCAGTACACAACTGGGGGGCCCGGAGACCCAGTACTTC.

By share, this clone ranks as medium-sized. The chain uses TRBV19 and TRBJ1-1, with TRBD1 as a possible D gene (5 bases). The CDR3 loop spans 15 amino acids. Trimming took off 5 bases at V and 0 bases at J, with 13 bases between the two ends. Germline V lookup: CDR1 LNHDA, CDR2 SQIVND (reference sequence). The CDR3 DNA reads TGTGCCAGTAGTGATTACGGGGCTCTGAACACTGAAGCTTTCTTT. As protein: CASSDYGALNTEAFF.

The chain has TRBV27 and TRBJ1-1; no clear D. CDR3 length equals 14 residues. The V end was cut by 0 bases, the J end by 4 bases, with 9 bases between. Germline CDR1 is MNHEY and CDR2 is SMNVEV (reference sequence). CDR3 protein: CASSLSGVATEAFF. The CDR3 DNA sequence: TGTGCCAGCAGTTTATCCGGTGTCGCCACTGAAGCTTTCTTT.

CDR3 amino acids: CASSTRSTGELFF. DNA of the CDR3: TGTGCCAGCAGCACCCGAAGTACCGGGGAGCTGTTTTTT. The chain links TRBV11-3 to TRBJ2-2; the D is unclear. V was trimmed by 5 bases and J by 5 bases, leaving 9 bases between them. The CDR3 runs to 13 residues. Germline V CDR1 and CDR2: SGHNT, YENEEA.

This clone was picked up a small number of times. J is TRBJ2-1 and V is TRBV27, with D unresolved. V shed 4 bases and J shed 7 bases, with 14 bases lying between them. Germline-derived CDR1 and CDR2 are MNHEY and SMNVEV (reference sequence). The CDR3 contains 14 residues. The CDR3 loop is CASSSSRAENEQFF. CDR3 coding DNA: TGTGCCAGCAGTTCCTCCCGCGCTGAGAATGAGCAGTTCTTC.

The CDR3 DNA reads as TGTGCCTGGAGTGTACCCGCAGGGGGCTACTATGGCTACACCTTC. This sequence encodes CAWSVPAGGYYGYTF. This chain links TRBV30 with TRBJ1-2, with TRBD1 matching over 8 bases. V shed 0 bases and J 3 bases; nucleotides not matched to a gene: 6. Germline-derived CDR1 and CDR2 are GTSNPN and SVGIG (reference sequence). This CDR3 has 15 residues. The variable domain in full, with the rest retrieved from reference TRBV30 and TRBJ1-2, is SQTIHQWPATLVQPVGSPLSLECTVEGTSNPNLYWYRQAAGRGLQLLFYSVGIGQISSEVPQNLSASRPQDRQFILSSKKLLLSDSGFYLCAWSVPAGGYYGYTFGSGTRLTVV.

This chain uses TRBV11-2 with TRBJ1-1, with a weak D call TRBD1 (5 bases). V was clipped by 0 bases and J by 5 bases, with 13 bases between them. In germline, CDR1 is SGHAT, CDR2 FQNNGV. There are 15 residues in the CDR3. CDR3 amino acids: CASSLDWQGRTEAFF. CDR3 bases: TGTGCCAGCAGCTTAGATTGGCAGGGAAGGACTGAAGCTTTCTTT.

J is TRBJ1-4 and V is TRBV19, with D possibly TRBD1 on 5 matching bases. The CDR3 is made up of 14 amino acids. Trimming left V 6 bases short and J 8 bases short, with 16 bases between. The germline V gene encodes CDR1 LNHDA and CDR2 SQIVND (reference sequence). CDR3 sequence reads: CASRKTDLWEKLFF. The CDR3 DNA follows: TGTGCCAGTAGAAAGACAGACTTGTGGGAAAAACTGTTTTTT.

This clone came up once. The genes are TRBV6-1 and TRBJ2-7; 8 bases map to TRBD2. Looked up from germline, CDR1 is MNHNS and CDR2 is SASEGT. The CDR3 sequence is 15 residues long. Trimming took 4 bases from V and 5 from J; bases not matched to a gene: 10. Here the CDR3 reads CASSVERGLSHEQYF. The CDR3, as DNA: TGTGCCAGCAGTGTTGAGCGGGGGCTAAGCCACGAGCAGTACTTC.

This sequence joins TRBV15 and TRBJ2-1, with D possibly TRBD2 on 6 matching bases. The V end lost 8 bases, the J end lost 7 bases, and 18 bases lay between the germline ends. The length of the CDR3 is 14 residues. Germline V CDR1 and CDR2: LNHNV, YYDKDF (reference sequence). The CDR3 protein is CATASGGVGNEQFF. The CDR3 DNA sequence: TGTGCCACCGCTTCAGGAGGGGTCGGGAATGAGCAGTTCTTC.

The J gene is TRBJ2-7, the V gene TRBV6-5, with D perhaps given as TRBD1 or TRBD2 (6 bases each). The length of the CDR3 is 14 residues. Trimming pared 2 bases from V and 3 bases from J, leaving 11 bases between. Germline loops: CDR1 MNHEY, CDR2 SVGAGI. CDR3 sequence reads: CASSYGGGYYEQYF. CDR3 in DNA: TGTGCCAGCAGTTACGGAGGGGGGTACTACGAGCAGTACTTC.

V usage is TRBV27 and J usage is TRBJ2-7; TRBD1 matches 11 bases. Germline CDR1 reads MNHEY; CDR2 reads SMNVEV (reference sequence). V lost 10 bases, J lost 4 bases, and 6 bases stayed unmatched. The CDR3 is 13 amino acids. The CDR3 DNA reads TGTGCCACTCAAGGACAGGGGGCATACGAGCAGTACTTC. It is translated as CATQGQGAYEQYF.

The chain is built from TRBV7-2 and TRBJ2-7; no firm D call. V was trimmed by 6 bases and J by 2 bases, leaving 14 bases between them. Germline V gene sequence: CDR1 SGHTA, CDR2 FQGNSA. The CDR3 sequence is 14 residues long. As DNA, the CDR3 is TGTGCCAGCAGTTCAGATGTCTCGGCCTACGAGCAGTACTTC. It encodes CASSSDVSAYEQYF.

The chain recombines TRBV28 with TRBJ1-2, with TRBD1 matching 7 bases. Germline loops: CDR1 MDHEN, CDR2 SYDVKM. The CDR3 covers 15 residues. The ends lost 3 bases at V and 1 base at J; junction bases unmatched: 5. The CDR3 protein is CASSFGQAFNYGYTF. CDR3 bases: TGTGCCAGCAGTTTTGGACAGGCCTTTAACTATGGCTACACCTTC.

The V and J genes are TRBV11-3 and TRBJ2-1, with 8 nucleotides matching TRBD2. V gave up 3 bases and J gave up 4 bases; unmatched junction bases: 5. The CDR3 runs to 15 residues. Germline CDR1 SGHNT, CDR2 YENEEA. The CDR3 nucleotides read TGTGCCAGCAGCTTCAGAAGCGGGAGTTACAATGAGCAGTTCTTC. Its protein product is CASSFRSGSYNEQFF.